This TCR beta chain stems from a study of beta chain features in type 1 diabetes. On the study more broadly: All of the samples together had more than 95 million sorted cells examined. The study's findings and limits: Shortening that was moderate but significant affected the TCRB CDR3s of Type 1 diabetes patients in all four CD4+ subsets. A cDNA-based sequencing approach could over-represent cells with high TCR expression.

As to this clone: The antigen is not known.

The CDR3 totals 12 residues. CDR1 is ENHRY and CDR2 is SYGVKD in the germline V gene. The ends were cut back, 9 bases at V and 1 base at J, with 9 bases in the middle. Sequencing targeted expressed TCRB transcripts, as all isolated RNA had been reverse transcribed. Sequencing used immunoSEQ multiplex PCR; TCRdb keeps in-frame clones, though not all of them. The data hold roughly 700,000 clones, with around 15% observed a single time. CD4+ cells of the naive, central memory, regulatory and stem cell-like memory types were sorted via CD45RO/CCR7/CD25/CD127/CD95/CD27. Purities in excess of 95% were seen in all sorted populations.

The sequence came from a man younger than 35 with type 1 diabetes. Sequencing was performed on naive CD4+ T cells from blood. V gene TRBV10-3 combines with J gene TRBJ1-1, with a possible D match to TRBD1 (5 bases). The CDR3 bases are TGTGCCATGGGGCGTCAGAACACTGAAGCTTTCTTT. Translation: CAMGRQNTEAFF.